This T cell receptor beta chain was retrieved from a study of T cells in tuberculosis (dated by TCRdb to between 2018 and 2020). Regarding the complete study: The study combined CD1B tetramers and high-throughput TCR immunosequencing to characterize T cells specific for the mycobacterial lipid antigen glucose monomycolate (GMM). In a South African clinical cohort, IGRA-negative adolescents, IGRA-positive adolescents with latent tuberculosis and adults with active tuberculosis were compared, with ten to eleven people in each group. What the authors observed across the whole study: An accuracy of about 90% (AUROC 0.85 to 0.95) was reached by a classifier using the diverse GMM-specific repertoire, compared with about 65% accuracy when GEM motif frequencies were used. Clinical samples were selected based on the availability of cryopreserved specimens, with adults included as active tuberculosis cases and adolescents included as controls. Compared with IGRA-negative controls, TCR-alpha repertoires from active tuberculosis had smaller mean NN-distances to GMM-specific TCRs, which suggests clonal expansion of these TCRs. The smaller NN-distances were partly driven by shorter CDR3-alpha lengths in active tuberculosis patients, and the difference for TCR-beta did not reach statistical significance.

Including cysteine and phenylalanine, the CDR3 has 13 amino acids. Only CDR3 DNA remains: 39 bases, in frame from the first base. Trimming removed 5 bases from V and 8 bases from J, leaving 15 bases between the germline ends. According to the germline V gene, CDR1 reads SNHLY and CDR2 reads FYNNEI. At study entry, a tuberculin skin test and the QuantiFERON-TB GOLD In-Tube IGRA were used to screen adolescents for latent tuberculosis infection. Immunosequencing was performed on unsorted cryopreserved PBMC and covered about 100,000 T cells per clinical donor on average. Eleven high schools in the Worcester region of the Western Cape, South Africa, served as enrollment sites for adolescents aged 12 to 18 years. Some ten M. tuberculosis-infected and roughly ten uninfected adolescents were selected with matching for age and sex. PBMC from adolescents were isolated by density centrifugation from freshly drawn heparinized blood and were then cryopreserved.

TCR libraries were generated with the immunoSEQ multiplex PCR assay, using TCR-beta and/or TCR-alpha/delta assays for each sample. Amplified TCR libraries were sequenced on the Illumina high-throughput platform. On the authors' methods: Clustering and dimensionality reduction were performed using pairwise TCRdist distances among GMM-specific receptors from ex vivo sorted or in vitro expanded T cells. The score assigned to each clinical repertoire was mean NN-distance, meaning the average TCRdist to the nearest 10% of tetramer-positive reference sequences. To compute GEM TCR motif frequency, the fraction of unique TCRs matching known GEM sequences by V/J usage and CDR3 length was calculated. Active tuberculosis was classified by linear discriminant analysis with leave-one-out cross-validation, implemented in scikit-learn. TCRdb provides this immuneACCESS table in a form limited to in-frame rearrangements. Some clones are lacking; in checked studies, under half of them reflect an unresolved V gene, and why the rest are absent is not known. The V and J calls and clone size come from that table; D and trimming were worked out from the DNA. The sample table records about 32,000 clones; less than 95% of these occur just once. 8% of the sample comes from the top ten.

On this clone: The antigen this receptor binds is unknown. No clone much larger than this one lies a single base away; base qualities are absent.

This TCR was sampled from a donor aged 5-35 years with latent tuberculosis or without tuberculosis infection. This sequence uses TRBV2 and TRBJ1-2, with the D gene uncertain. The sample taken for sequencing was PBMCs. The DNA sequence is given as TGTGCCAGCAGTCCTTCTACAGTCGGCGGCTACACCTTC. The translation is CASSPSTVGGYTF. The reference TRBV2 and TRBJ1-2 proteins fill in what lies around the CDR3, so the full variable domain reads EPEVTQTPSHQVTQMGQEVILRCVPISNHLYFYWYRQILGQKVEFLVSFYNNEISEKSEIFDDQFSVERPDGSNFTLKIRSTKLEDSAMYFCASSPSTVGGYTFGSGTRLTVV.